This TCR beta chain was observed in a study of blood T cell repertoires in COVID-19. The V and J ends lost 3 bases and 6 bases respectively, with 17 bases between them. Germline loops: CDR1 KGHSH, CDR2 LQKENI. CDR3 length equals 15 residues. Measured with immunoSEQ multiplex PCR; TCRdb has only the in-frame clones, and not every one. The sample holds a few hundred thousand clones, 84% seen once. The receptor was isolated from a woman aged 55-70 years who had recovered from COVID-19. The sample consisted of peripheral blood. The rearrangement joins TRBV18 to TRBJ1-2; no definite D call. The DNA of the CDR3 is TGTGCCAGCTCACCTTTCGCGGGCCCCCAGGATGGCTACACCTTC. Its protein product is CASSPFAGPQDGYTF.